The 28 T cell receptor beta chains below were found in one sample sequenced in a study of blood T cell repertoires in COVID-19. This table comes from immunoSEQ multiplex PCR, and its TCRdb copy is limited to in-frame clones, with some not included. The table lists about 140,000 clones, roughly 80% of them singletons. Sequences were obtained from peripheral blood. The receptors shown here come from a man between 50 and 59 years old with acute or convalescent COVID-19.

The chain has TRBV3-1 (or the pseudogene TRBV3-2) and TRBJ2-5; 7 nucleotides agree with TRBD2. Per germline, CDR1 LGHDT and CDR2 YNNKEL (reference sequence). The V segment lost 2 bases and the J segment 5 bases; nucleotides outside the gene matches: 5. The CDR3 is 14 amino acids. CDR3 protein: CASSQNREGETQYF. DNA of the CDR3: TGTGCCAGCAGCCAAAATAGGGAGGGGGAGACCCAGTACTTC.

The gene calls are TRBV27 and TRBJ1-3; the D gene is possibly TRBD1 (6 bases). The CDR3 length is 14 residues. Trimming cost V 3 bases and J 2 bases, with 8 bases left between them. In germline, CDR1 is MNHEY, CDR2 SMNVEV (reference sequence). CDR3 coding DNA: TGTGCCAGCAGTTTGGGGGCGACTGGAAACACCATATATTTT. This encodes CASSLGATGNTIYF.

This clone was recorded once. This chain joins TRBV5-4 and TRBJ2-5; D is possibly TRBD1 (6 bases). The CDR3 consists of 14 residues. V was cut by 4 bases and J by 2 bases, with 12 bases left in between. CDR1 and CDR2 (germline): SGHNT, YYREEE (reference sequence). The CDR3 nucleotides are TGTGCCAGCAGCCAAAGACAGGCACAAGAGACCCAGTACTTC. It specifies CASSQRQAQETQYF.

V is TRBV5-1 and J is TRBJ2-1; D might be TRBD1 (5 bases). Germline-derived CDR1 and CDR2 are SGHRS and YFSETQ. Trimming shortened V by 0 bases and J by 7 bases, and 11 bases separated the two germline ends. The CDR3 extends over 14 amino acids. The CDR3 is CASSLEGAQNEQFF. DNA for the CDR3: TGCGCCAGCAGCTTGGAAGGGGCGCAAAATGAGCAGTTCTTC. Full variable domain (remainder filled in from reference TRBV5-1 and TRBJ2-1): KAGVTQTPRYLIKTRGQQVTLSCSPISGHRSVSWYQQTPGQGLQFLFEYFSETQRNKGNFPGRFSGRQFSNSRSEMNVSTLELGDSALYLCASSLEGAQNEQFFGPGTRLTVL.

In this sample, this clone turned up once. The chain links TRBV7-9 to TRBJ2-7; 8 bases map to TRBD1. Germline loops: CDR1 SEHNR, CDR2 FQNEAQ (reference sequence). The trim removed 4 bases at V and 3 bases at J, leaving 5 bases unmatched. This CDR3 is built from 14 residues. The CDR3 region has the DNA TGTGCCAGCAGCTGCCGGGACAGGAACTACGAGCAGTACTTC. This encodes CASSCRDRNYEQYF.

The rearrangement joins TRBV3-1 (or the pseudogene TRBV3-2) to TRBJ1-3, with 7 bases aligning to TRBD1. The CDR3 loop spans 16 amino acids. J was trimmed by 0 bases and V by 4 bases; bases with no gene match: 6. Germline-derived CDR1 and CDR2 are LGHDT and YNNKEL (reference sequence). The CDR3 nucleotides are TGTGCCAGCAGCCGAGACAGGGCCCGCTCTGGAAACACCATATATTTT. Encoded protein: CASSRDRARSGNTIYF.

The CDR3 sequence: CASSPNFNTEAFF. In DNA form, the CDR3 reads TGTGCCAGCAGCCCCAACTTTAACACTGAAGCTTTCTTT. The chain joins TRBV7-8 to TRBJ1-1; D gene uncertain. Trimming took 5 bases from V and 2 from J, leaving 9 bases between them. The CDR3 length is 13 residues. Germline V gene data show CDR1 as SGHVS and CDR2 as FQNEAQ.

V usage is TRBV5-4 and J usage is TRBJ2-1, with 8 positions matching TRBD1. Trimming took 0 bases from V and 6 from J; bases not matched to a gene: 5. The CDR3 has 15 residues. Germline CDR1 is SGHNT and CDR2 is YYREEE (reference sequence). The CDR3: CASSLGAGGFNEQFF. The CDR3 DNA reads TGTGCCAGCAGCTTGGGGGCAGGGGGCTTCAATGAGCAGTTCTTC.

V usage is TRBV5-1 and J usage is TRBJ2-1; D is unresolved. The CDR3 contains 16 residues. Germline V gene sequence: CDR1 SGHRS, CDR2 YFSETQ. Trimming removed 0 bases from V and 8 bases from J, with 18 bases in between. CDR3 nucleotides: TGCGCCAGCAGCTTGGTGGCAGCGCCGGTTGTCCATGAGCAGTTCTTC. Translation gives CASSLVAAPVVHEQFF.

This rearrangement joins TRBV6-5 to TRBJ1-2; 8 bases are shared with TRBD1. V shed 7 bases, J shed 4 bases, and the junction held 8 bases outside the gene matches. The CDR3 is 14 residues long. Germline CDR1 is MNHEY and CDR2 is SVGAGI. The chain's CDR3 is CASNLGQGSYGYTF. In DNA, the CDR3 is TGTGCCAGCAACCTAGGACAGGGCAGCTATGGCTACACCTTC.

This chain joins TRBV10-1 and TRBJ2-6; 10 bases agree with TRBD2. Germline V gene sequence: CDR1 WNHNN, CDR2 SYGVQD (reference sequence). Trimming cost V 2 bases and J 0 bases; bases outside gene matches: 7. CDR3 length equals 19 residues. The CDR3, as DNA: TGCGCCAGCAGTGAGAGTCGGTTAGCGGGGGGCTCTGGGGCCAACGTCCTGACTTTC. As protein: CASSESRLAGGSGANVLTF.

The chain employs TRBV9 and TRBJ2-4, with 10 bases lining up with TRBD1. V trimming: 4 bases; J trimming: 2 bases; junction bases outside the gene matches: 9. This CDR3 spans 17 amino acids. Germline-derived CDR1 and CDR2 are SGDLS and YYNGEE. For the CDR3, the DNA is TGTGCCAGCAGCCTCCGGACAGGGGGTGCGTCCAAAAACATTCAGTACTTC. Its translation is CASSLRTGGASKNIQYF.

The rearrangement links TRBV19 to TRBJ2-7; no reliable D call. Deletions cut 6 bases from V and 3 bases from J, with 18 bases between. Germline-derived CDR1 and CDR2 are LNHDA and SQIVND (reference sequence). CDR3 length equals 15 residues. CDR3 nucleotide sequence: TGTGCCAGTAGCCTAGATGGCGGCCCAGACTACGAGCAGTACTTC. Translated: CASSLDGGPDYEQYF.

The V call is TRBV24-1, the J call TRBJ2-5; 9 positions agree with TRBD2. The V gene end was trimmed by 2 bases and the J gene end by 2 bases; junction bases not matched to a gene: 5. Germline assignment: CDR1 KGHDR and CDR2 SFDVKD. The CDR3 runs 16 residues. The CDR3 DNA is TGTGCCACCAGTGATTGGATTAGCGGGGGACAAGAGACCCAGTACTTC. It codes for CATSDWISGGQETQYF.

The CDR3 nucleotides are TGTGCCAGCAGTGAATCAAGGACAGGAAATTTCGGCTACACCTTC. As protein: CASSESRTGNFGYTF. This chain connects TRBV6-1 to TRBJ1-2; TRBD1 aligns across 7 bases. Germline lookup yields CDR1 MNHNS and CDR2 SASEGT. The V gene end was trimmed by 2 bases and the J gene end by 8 bases; junction bases not matched to a gene: 11. The length of the CDR3 is 15 residues.

The V gene is TRBV5-1, the J gene TRBJ2-5; the match to TRBD2 covers 13 bases. The CDR3 consists of 16 residues. Germline values: CDR1 SGHRS, CDR2 YFSETQ. J lost 5 bases, V lost 3 bases, and 7 bases had no gene match. The CDR3 loop reads CASSSTSGGLSETQYF. The CDR3 nucleotides read TGCGCCAGCAGCTCGACTAGCGGGGGGTTGTCGGAGACCCAGTACTTC.

The chain carries TRBV24-1 and TRBJ1-1; D may be TRBD1 (5 bases). CDR3 length equals 11 residues. Trimming removed 4 bases at V and 11 bases at J, with 10 bases between. Germline lookup yields CDR1 KGHDR and CDR2 SFDVKD. CDR3 amino acids: CATSEAGRAFF. In DNA, the CDR3 is TGTGCCACCAGTGAGGCAGGGCGGGCTTTCTTT.

Only a few counts were recorded for this clone. The V gene is TRBV5-5, the J gene TRBJ2-5; no clear D gene. Per the germline V gene, CDR1 is SGHKS and CDR2 is YYEKEE (reference sequence). This CDR3 contains 13 residues. Between the trimmed V and J ends, which lost 0 bases and 2 bases, there was a span of 5 bases. The CDR3 DNA is TGTGCCAGCAGCTTGGCCCCTCAAGAGACCCAGTACTTC. Translation gives CASSLAPQETQYF.

This clone was counted only a few times. The genes are TRBV7-3 and TRBJ2-2; 7 bases match TRBD2. The trim removed 1 base at V and 4 bases at J, leaving 3 bases unmatched. CDR1 is SGHTA and CDR2 is FQGTGA in the germline V gene. This CDR3 spans 15 amino acids. CDR3 region: CASSLKGGGTGELFF. As DNA, the CDR3 is TGTGCCAGCAGCTTAAAAGGCGGGGGCACCGGGGAGCTGTTTTTT. Together with reference TRBV7-3 and TRBJ2-2, the CDR3 gives the full variable domain: GAGVSQTPSNKVTEKGKYVELRCDPISGHTALYWYRQSLGQGPEFLIYFQGTGAADDSGLPNDRFFAVRPEGSVSTLKIQRTERGDSAVYLCASSLKGGGTGELFFGEGSRLTVL.

The CDR3 loop is CASSWASGSNQPQHF. The DNA of the CDR3 is TGTGCCAGCAGCTGGGCCAGCGGTAGCAATCAGCCCCAGCATTTT. The chain has TRBV7-2 and TRBJ1-5; D ambiguous. Germline V CDR1 and CDR2: SGHTA, FQGNSA. This CDR3 comprises 15 residues. V dropped 4 bases and J dropped 0 bases, with 10 bases sitting between them.

This chain uses TRBV15 with TRBJ2-2; TRBD1 might be the D (6 bases). There are 14 residues in the CDR3. V was clipped by 2 bases and J by 6 bases, with 10 bases between them. Germline assignment: CDR1 LNHNV and CDR2 YYDKDF (reference sequence). CDR3 protein: CATSRQTGSGELFF. DNA for the CDR3: TGTGCCACCAGCAGACAAACAGGGTCCGGGGAGCTGTTTTTT.

This chain connects TRBV30 to TRBJ2-3, with a weak D call TRBD2 (5 bases). Germline CDR1 and CDR2: GTSNPN and SVGIG (reference sequence). The CDR3 loop spans 13 amino acids. V was trimmed by 3 bases and J by 6 bases, leaving 13 bases between them. CDR3: CAWRPRTADTQYF. CDR3 DNA: TGTGCCTGGAGGCCCCGGACTGCCGATACGCAGTATTTT.

The rearrangement joins TRBV25-1 to TRBJ2-3; no firm D call. Germline CDR1 and CDR2: MGHDK and SYGVNS. This CDR3 has 13 residues. V lost 2 bases and J 2 bases, leaving 5 bases between the germline ends. CDR3 in amino acids: CASSEVSTDTQYF. CDR3 DNA sequence: TGTGCCAGCAGTGAAGTCTCCACAGATACGCAGTATTTT.

This chain uses TRBV28 with TRBJ1-1; 7 bases fit TRBD1. The CDR3 is 15 amino acids. V lost 4 bases and J lost 4; bases outside the gene matches: 9. Germline values: CDR1 MDHEN, CDR2 SYDVKM. As DNA, the CDR3 is TGTGCCAGCAGTTCCAAGACCCGGACAGGCACTGAAGCTTTCTTT. Residues: CASSSKTRTGTEAFF.

Remarks on this clone: A much more abundant neighbour one base away suggests this may be a read error. Within the sample, other DNA sequences also encode this same CDR3. This sequence joins TRBV4-1 and TRBJ2-7, with D possibly TRBD2 on 6 matching bases. V was cut by 4 bases and J by 4 bases, with 14 bases left in between. CDR3 length: 14 amino acids. Per germline, CDR1 MGHRA and CDR2 YSYEKL. In DNA form, the CDR3 reads TGCGCCAGCAGCCGTGGATTAGCGGATTACGAGCAGTACTTC. Translated, it gives CASSRGLADYEQYF.

This clone was seen once. The chain's CDR3 is CASSPSGGGRNSGNTIYF. The CDR3, as DNA: TGTGCCAGCAGCCCCTCGGGGGGAGGGCGGAACTCTGGAAACACCATATATTTT. The chain combines TRBV21-1 with TRBJ1-3. TRBV21-1 is reported as a pseudogene. CDR3 length equals 18 residues.

The genes are TRBV2 and TRBJ1-1; TRBD1 might be the D (5 bases). The length of the CDR3 is 13 residues. The V and J ends lost 4 bases and 1 base respectively, with 7 bases between them. Germline V gene data show CDR1 as SNHLY and CDR2 as FYNNEI. This CDR3 is CASSVQANTEAFF. As DNA, the CDR3 is TGTGCCAGCAGTGTACAGGCGAACACTGAAGCTTTCTTT.

The chain joins TRBV7-9 to TRBJ1-6; D perhaps matches TRBD1 (5 bases). Trimming took 5 bases from V and 0 from J, leaving 14 bases between them. The CDR3 runs to 17 residues. CDR1 SEHNR and CDR2 FQNEAQ come from the germline V gene (reference sequence). Written as DNA, the CDR3 is TGTGCCAGCAGCCGGGGACTAACCACCTCCTATAATTCACCCCTCCACTTT. As protein: CASSRGLTTSYNSPLHF.